The clone carrying this T cell receptor beta chain showed up just a few times. Its antigen remains unknown. This record comes from a study of cytomegalovirus exposure and HLA in healthy donors. Study observations and caveats: Some public TCRs appeared in many individuals, while most sequences were rare. Three chains linked to CMV were shown in vitro to be specific for CMV antigens. The investigators catalogued some 160 TCR beta chains as cytomegalovirus-associated.

Sequencing was performed with immunoSEQ multiplex PCR; in TCRdb, only in-frame clones are kept and a portion is missing. The sample lists some 260,000 clones, roughly 87% occurring once. This CDR3 contains 14 residues. V shed 1 base and J 2 bases; nucleotides not matched to a gene: 2. In germline, CDR1 is SGHTA, CDR2 FQGNSA. The donors were in the roughly 130-subject validation cohort, distinct from the approximately 670-subject first cohort. Sequencing was performed on PBMCs. The gene calls are TRBV7-2 and TRBJ2-7, with 7 nucleotides matching TRBD1. The sequence was collected from a woman aged 30 to 39 in good health and CMV-seronegative. CDR3 bases: TGTGCCAGCAGCTTAGGGGACAGTCCCTACGAGCAGTACTTC. Its translation is CASSLGDSPYEQYF.